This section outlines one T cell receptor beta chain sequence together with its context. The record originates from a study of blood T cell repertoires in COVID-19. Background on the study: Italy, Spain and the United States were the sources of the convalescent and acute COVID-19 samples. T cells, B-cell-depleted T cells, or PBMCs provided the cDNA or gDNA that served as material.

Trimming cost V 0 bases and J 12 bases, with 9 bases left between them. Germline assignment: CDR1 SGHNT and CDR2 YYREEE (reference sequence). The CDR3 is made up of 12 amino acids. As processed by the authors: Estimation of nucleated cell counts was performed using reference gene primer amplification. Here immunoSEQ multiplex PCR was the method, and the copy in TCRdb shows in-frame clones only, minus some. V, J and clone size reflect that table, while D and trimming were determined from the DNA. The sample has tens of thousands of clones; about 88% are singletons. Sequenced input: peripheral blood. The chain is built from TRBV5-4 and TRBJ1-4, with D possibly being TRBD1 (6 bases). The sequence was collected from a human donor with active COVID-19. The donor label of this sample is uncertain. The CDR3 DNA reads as TGTGCCAGCAGCTTGGAGGACAGCCAACTGTTTTTT. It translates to CASSLEDSQLFF.